This T cell receptor (beta chain) was obtained from a study of radiotherapy plus CTLA-4 blockade in lung cancer. About the study: Objective response rate was over 15%; disease control rate, approximately 28%.

General study findings and limits: Strongest reported response predictors: early blood clone changes and post-radiation interferon-beta. Researchers report tumor-derived TCR clones expanding in blood after radiotherapy plus ipilimumab.

Details on this clone: The antigen is not known.

The study treated chemo-refractory metastatic non-small-cell lung cancer patients with focal radiation plus ipilimumab CTLA-4 blockade. Generated by immunoSEQ multiplex PCR, the TCRdb table keeps only in-frame clones and is missing some. The table has 85,000 to 120,000 clones, about 84% seen once. This CDR3 contains 16 residues. Germline V lookup: CDR1 SGHTA, CDR2 FQGNSA. The J segment lost 4 bases and the V segment lost 8 bases, leaving 14 bases of the junction unmatched. The sample here was peripheral blood, taken from a patient treated with radiotherapy plus ipilimumab. The chain links TRBV7-2 to TRBJ1-5; TRBD1 matches at 7 bases. This TCR came from a human donor with non-small cell lung cancer that progressed on radiotherapy plus ipilimumab. Some clones in this sample may be carry-over from other donors' samples. CDR3 residues: CASARRWTGENQPQHF. CDR3 bases: TGTGCCAGCGCAAGGCGATGGACAGGAGAAAATCAGCCCCAGCATTTT.